This paragraph reports one T cell receptor beta chain. No cognate antigen has been identified for it. The input lacks base qualities; no much larger clone sits a single base away. The CDR3 spans 14 residues, from the cysteine through the phenylalanine. Only the CDR3 DNA stays, 42 bases, in frame from base 1. According to the germline V gene (reference sequence), CDR1 reads LNHDA and CDR2 reads SQIVND. V and J are truncated by 8 bases and 3 bases respectively, leaving an intervening sequence of 14 bases. The treatment or condition label on this specimen signifies: in vitro stimulation with specific CMV peptide epitopes to enrich CMV-specific T cells. These data are taken from a study of T cell repertoires in cytomegalovirus infection (dated by TCRdb to 2018 to 2020). Broadly, across the study: Peptide stimulations targeted recently identified HLA-C-restricted CMV epitopes, whose presentation resists viral immunomodulation, together with well-studied HLA-B-restricted epitopes. Donor HLA type was relevant to the analysis, as public TCR beta signatures indicated carriage of CMV infection together with the matching HLA type. Overall results and qualifications from the work: In both this cohort and an independent roughly 350-donor cohort, the cumulative frequency of public TCR beta family members distinguished carriers of CMV infection plus the relevant HLA type. In the ex vivo response, HLA-C-restricted CMV-specific TCR beta clonotypes were dominant, and in two of eight donors the single most frequent clonotype came from this HLA-C-restricted group.

The data were produced on an Illumina HiSeq 1500. TCRdb redid the processing of the public reads, applying fastp at Q25 and MiXCR, and retained in-frame beta chains. Every distinct CDR3 protein forms one entry, paired with its most common genes and DNA. The table for this sample lists about 350,000 distinct CDR3 sequences; roughly a third of them were counted only once. The ten largest clonotypes hold approximately 12% of the sample. The chain is encoded by TRBV19 joined to TRBJ2-1, and perhaps TRBD2 as D gene, on 6 matching bases. This clonotype was sampled from a human donor in good health (CMV status not recorded). Some clones in this sample may be carry-over from other donors' samples. The source material was cultured PBMCs, sampled from culture after CMV antigen stimulation. The CDR3 region: CASRAEGFYNEQFF. The sequenced DNA is TGTGCCAGTCGAGCGGAGGGTTTCTACAATGAGCAGTTCTTC.